This TCR beta chain was identified during a study of low-dose radiotherapy and immunotherapy resistance in tumors. Study background: Treatment of Cohort 1 consisted of 0.5 Gy per fraction every 2 weeks, adding up to 6.5 Gy. Cohort 2 was treated with 1 Gy per fraction every two weeks, amounting to 13 Gy across 26 weeks. The patients were given nivolumab 240 mg every two weeks and ipilimumab 1 mg/kg every six weeks, through an intravenous route.

CDR1 is DFQATT and CDR2 is SNEGSKA in the germline V gene (reference sequence). V lost 5 bases to trimming and J lost 1 base, with 20 bases between them. The CDR3 loop spans 16 amino acids. Each donor was administered nivolumab, ipilimumab, aspirin, low-dose cyclophosphamide and low-dose radiotherapy. Alpha- and beta-chain coverage of first-strand cDNA came from TRAV- and TRBV-specific primers. Amplification of TCRs used a constant-region primer and V-primer adapter for around 19 PCR cycles. TCRdb re-analysed the reads in MiXCR, keeping a single row per CDR3 protein. The sample has 11,000 or so distinct CDR3 sequences, about half seen once.

This chain joins TRBV20-1 and TRBJ1-1, with TRBD1 as a possible D gene (6 bases). This sequence was found in a human donor with advanced metastatic prostate, ovarian, gallbladder or colorectal cancer (not recorded which). This table probably holds off-target reads from a library built for another chain. The CDR3 region is CSAPFKPGTKNTEAFF. The CDR3 DNA follows: TGCAGTGCTCCATTCAAACCCGGGACAAAGAACACTGAAGCTTTCTTT.